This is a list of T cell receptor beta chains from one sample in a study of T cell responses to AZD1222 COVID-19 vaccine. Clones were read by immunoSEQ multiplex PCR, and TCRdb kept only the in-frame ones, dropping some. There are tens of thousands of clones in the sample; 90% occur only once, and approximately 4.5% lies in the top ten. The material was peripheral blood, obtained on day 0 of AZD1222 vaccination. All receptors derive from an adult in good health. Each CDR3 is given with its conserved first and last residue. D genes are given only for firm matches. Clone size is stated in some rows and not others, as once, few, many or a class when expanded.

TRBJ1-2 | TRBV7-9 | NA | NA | TGTGCCAGCAGCTTAGAGGGTTCAGGGAACTATGGCTACACCTTC | CASSLEGSGNYGYTF
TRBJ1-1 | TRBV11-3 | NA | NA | TGTGCCAGCAGCTTAGGATGGGCAGCGGAAGCTTTCTTT | CASSLGWAAEAFF
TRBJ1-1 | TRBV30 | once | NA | TGTACCTGGAGTACGGAGGACGCTACGGGTCGGGCTTTCTTT | CTWSTEDATGRAFF
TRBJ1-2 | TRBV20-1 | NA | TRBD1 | TGCAGTGCTAGTCGGACCGGGACAGGGGACTATGGCTACACCTTC | CSASRTGTGDYGYTF
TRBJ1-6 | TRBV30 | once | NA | TGTGCCTGGAGTGAGGACAGTCAGTATTCACCCCTCCACTTT | CAWSEDSQYSPLHF
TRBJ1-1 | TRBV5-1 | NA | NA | TGCGCCAGCAGCTTGAACAGGAACACTGAAGCTTTCTTT | CASSLNRNTEAFF
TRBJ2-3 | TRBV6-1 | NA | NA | TGTGCCAGCAGTGACACCCCGGATGGGGATACGCAGTATTTT | CASSDTPDGDTQYF
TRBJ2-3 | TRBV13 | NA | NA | TGTGCCAGCAGCTTCCACTCTGGCACAGATACGCAGTATTTT | CASSFHSGTDTQYF
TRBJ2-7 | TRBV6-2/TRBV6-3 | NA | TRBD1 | TGTGCCAGCAGTGATGGACAGGGAAGGGCCTACGAGCAGTACTTC | CASSDGQGRAYEQYF
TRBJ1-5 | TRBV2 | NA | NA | TGTGCCAGCACCCGGTCAAATCAGCCCCAGCATTTT | CASTRSNQPQHF
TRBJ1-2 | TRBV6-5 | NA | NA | TGTGCCAGCTGGGCCGGGGGGATCTCATATCGCTACACCTTC | CASWAGGISYRYTF
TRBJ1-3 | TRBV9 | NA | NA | TGTGCCAGCAGCGTAGAGGGGAGCTCTGGAAACACCATATATTTT | CASSVEGSSGNTIYF
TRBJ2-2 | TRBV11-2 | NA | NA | TGTGCCAGCAGCTTAAATAGGATTCCGGGGGAGCTGTTTTTT | CASSLNRIPGELFF
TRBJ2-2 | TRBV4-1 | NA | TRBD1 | TGCGCCAGCAGCCAAGGGGTTTTAAGGAGGGACAGGGGGTCCAAGGGACTGTTTTTT | CASSQGVLRRDRGSKGLFF
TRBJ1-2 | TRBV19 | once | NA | TGTGCCAGTCGCATTTCCACTCCGACTAACTATGGCTACACCTTC | CASRISTPTNYGYTF
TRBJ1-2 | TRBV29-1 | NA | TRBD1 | TGCAGCGTTGAGGGACAGACCAACTATGGCTACACCTTC | CSVEGQTNYGYTF
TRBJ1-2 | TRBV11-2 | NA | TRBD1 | TGTGCCAGCAACAGACAGGGTATGGGCTACACCTTC | CASNRQGMGYTF
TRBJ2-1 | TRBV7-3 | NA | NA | TGTGCCAGCAGCTTAACCCTCAGGAATGAGCAGTTCTTC | CASSLTLRNEQFF
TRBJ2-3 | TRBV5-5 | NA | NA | TGTGCCAGCAGCTTTGGGGGGCGAGAAGATACGCAGTATTTT | CASSFGGREDTQYF
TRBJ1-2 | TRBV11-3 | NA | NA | TGTGCCAGCAGCCCTCGTCAGGACGGCTACACCTTC | CASSPRQDGYTF
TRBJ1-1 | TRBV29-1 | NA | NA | TGCAGCGCTAAGCCAGACAGAGCGGTTGATTCGGCTTTCTTT | CSAKPDRAVDSAFF
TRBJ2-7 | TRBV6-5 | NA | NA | TGTGCCAGCAGTTACTGGTGGGTGGCCGAGCAGTACTTC | CASSYWWVAEQYF
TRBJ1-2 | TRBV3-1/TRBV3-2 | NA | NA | TGTGCCAGCAGCCAATCCAGGGAAGCTAACTATGGCTACACCTTC | CASSQSREANYGYTF
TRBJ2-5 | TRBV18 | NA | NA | TGTGCCAGCTACCTTCAGGGCCCCGAGACCCAGTACTTC | CASYLQGPETQYF
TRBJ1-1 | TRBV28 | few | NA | TGTGCCAGCAGCCCCCCAGCTAGGAACACTGAAGCTTTCTTT | CASSPPARNTEAFF
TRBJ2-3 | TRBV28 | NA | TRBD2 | TGTGCCAGCAGATCTGCCCCATACGGAGGGAGTAGCGGGAGGGCCACAGATACGCAGTATTTT | CASRSAPYGGSSGRATDTQYF
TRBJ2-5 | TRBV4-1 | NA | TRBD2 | TGCGCCAGCAGCCAGGCCAGAGGACTAGCGCAAGAGACCCAGTACTTC | CASSQARGLAQETQYF
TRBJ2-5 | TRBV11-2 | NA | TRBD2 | TGTGCCAGCAGCCCCCGACTAGCGGGAGGGAGGGTACAAGAGACCCAGTACTTC | CASSPRLAGGRVQETQYF
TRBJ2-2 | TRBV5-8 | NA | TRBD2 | TGTGCCAGCAGGACCAGACTAGCGGGGGGCCACCGGGAGCTGTTTTTT | CASRTRLAGGHRELFF
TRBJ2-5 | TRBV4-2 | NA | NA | TGTGCCAGCAGCCAAGGTCCTGGGACCCCCGGCCAAGAGACCCAGTACTTC | CASSQGPGTPGQETQYF
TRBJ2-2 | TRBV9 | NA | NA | TGTGCCAGCAGCGTAGACCCAATGGGGGCCGGGGAGCTGTTTTTT | CASSVDPMGAGELFF
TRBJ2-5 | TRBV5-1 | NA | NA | TGCGCCAGCAGTTACCTAGACACCATCCAAGAGACCCAGTACTTC | CASSYLDTIQETQYF
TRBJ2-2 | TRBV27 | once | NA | TGTGCCAGCAGAGGATACCTCACCGGGGAGCTGTTTTTT | CASRGYLTGELFF
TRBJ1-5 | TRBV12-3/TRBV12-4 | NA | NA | TGTGCCAGCAGTTTATTGAGGCAGCCCCAGCATTTT | CASSLLRQPQHF
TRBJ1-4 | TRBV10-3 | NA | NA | TGTGCCATCAGTGAGAATGAAAAACTGTTTTTT | CAISENEKLFF
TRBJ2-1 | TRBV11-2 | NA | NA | TGTGCCAGCGGTCTGGCGGGACCAAATGAGCAGTTCTTC | CASGLAGPNEQFF
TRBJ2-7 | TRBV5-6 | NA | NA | TGTGCCAGCAGCTTGGACAGGGCCGAGCAGTACTTC | CASSLDRAEQYF
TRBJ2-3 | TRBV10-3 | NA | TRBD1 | TGTGCCATCAGACAGGGACAGCGCACAGATACGCAGTATTTT | CAIRQGQRTDTQYF
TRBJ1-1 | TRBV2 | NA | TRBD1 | TGTGCCAGCGGAAACAGGGGGCTGAACACTGAAGCTTTCTTT | CASGNRGLNTEAFF
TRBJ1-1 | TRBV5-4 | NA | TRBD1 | TGTGCCAGCAGCCCGACAACAGGGGGCCGGACTGAAGCTTTCTTT | CASSPTTGGRTEAFF
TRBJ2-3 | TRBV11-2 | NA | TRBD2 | TGTGCCAGCACCCGGGGGGGCACAGATACGCAGTATTTT | CASTRGGTDTQYF
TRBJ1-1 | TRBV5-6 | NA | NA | TGTGCCAGCAGCTTGGGGGCGGGAGCCACTGAAGCTTTCTTT | CASSLGAGATEAFF